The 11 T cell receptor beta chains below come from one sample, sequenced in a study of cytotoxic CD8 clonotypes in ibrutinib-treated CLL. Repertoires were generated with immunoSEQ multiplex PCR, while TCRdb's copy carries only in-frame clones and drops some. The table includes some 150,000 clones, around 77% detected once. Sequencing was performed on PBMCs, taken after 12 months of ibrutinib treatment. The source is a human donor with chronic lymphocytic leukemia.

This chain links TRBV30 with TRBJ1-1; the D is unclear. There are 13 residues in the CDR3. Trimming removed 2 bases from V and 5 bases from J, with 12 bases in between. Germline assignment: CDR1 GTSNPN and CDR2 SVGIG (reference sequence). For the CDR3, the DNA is TGTGCCTGGAGTAAGGAGATGGGGACTGAAGCTTTCTTT. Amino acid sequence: CAWSKEMGTEAFF. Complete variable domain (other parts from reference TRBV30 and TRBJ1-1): SQTIHQWPATLVQPVGSPLSLECTVEGTSNPNLYWYRQAAGRGLQLLFYSVGIGQISSEVPQNLSASRPQDRQFILSSKKLLLSDSGFYLCAWSKEMGTEAFFGQGTRLTVV.

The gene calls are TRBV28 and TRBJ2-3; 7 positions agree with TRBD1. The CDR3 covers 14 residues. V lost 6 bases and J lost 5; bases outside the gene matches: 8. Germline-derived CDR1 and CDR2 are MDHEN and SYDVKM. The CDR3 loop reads CASSQGDKKDTQYF. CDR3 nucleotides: TGTGCCAGCAGCCAGGGGGACAAGAAAGATACGCAGTATTTT.

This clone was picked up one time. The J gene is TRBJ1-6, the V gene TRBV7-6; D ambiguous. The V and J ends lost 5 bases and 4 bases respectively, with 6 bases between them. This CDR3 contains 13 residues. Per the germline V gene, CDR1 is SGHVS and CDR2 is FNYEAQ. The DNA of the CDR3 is TGTGCCAGCAGCCCCGGGTATAATTCACCCCTCCACTTT. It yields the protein CASSPGYNSPLHF.

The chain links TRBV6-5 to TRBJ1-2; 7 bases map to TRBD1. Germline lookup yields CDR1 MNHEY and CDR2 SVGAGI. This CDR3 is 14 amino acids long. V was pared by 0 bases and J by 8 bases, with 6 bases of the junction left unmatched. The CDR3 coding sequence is TGTGCCAGCAGTTACTCGGACAGGCAGGGGGGCTACACCTTC. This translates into CASSYSDRQGGYTF.

CDR3 in DNA: TGTGCCTGCATCCGAGGGGGCGCGGGAAACATTCAGTACTTC. It specifies CACIRGGAGNIQYF. The genes are TRBV30 and TRBJ2-4, with TRBD1 identical over 7 bases. V was pared by 6 bases and J by 6 bases, with 11 bases of the junction left unmatched. The germline V gene has CDR1 GTSNPN and CDR2 SVGIG (reference sequence). CDR3 length: 14 amino acids.

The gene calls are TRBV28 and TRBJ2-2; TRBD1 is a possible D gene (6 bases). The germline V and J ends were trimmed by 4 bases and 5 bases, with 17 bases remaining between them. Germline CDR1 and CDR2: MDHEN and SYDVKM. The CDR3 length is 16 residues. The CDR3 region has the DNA TGTGCCAGCAGTTCCCCAACCGCAGGGGCGACCGGGGAGCTGTTTTTT. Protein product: CASSSPTAGATGELFF.

CDR3 coding DNA: TGTGCCATCAGTGAGTCGGCGGGAGCTGTCGGGGAGCTGTTTTTT. It translates to CAISESAGAVGELFF. This rearrangement joins TRBV10-3 to TRBJ2-2; 7 nucleotides line up with TRBD2. V gave up 0 bases and J gave up 7 bases; unmatched junction bases: 5. There are 15 residues in the CDR3. Germline lookup yields CDR1 ENHRY and CDR2 SYGVKD.

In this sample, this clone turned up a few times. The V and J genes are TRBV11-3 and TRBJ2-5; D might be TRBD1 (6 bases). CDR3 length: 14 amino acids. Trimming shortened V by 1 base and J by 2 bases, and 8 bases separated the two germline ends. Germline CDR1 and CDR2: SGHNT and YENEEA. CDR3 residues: CASSLGTAQETQYF. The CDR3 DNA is TGTGCCAGCAGCTTAGGGACAGCTCAAGAGACCCAGTACTTC.

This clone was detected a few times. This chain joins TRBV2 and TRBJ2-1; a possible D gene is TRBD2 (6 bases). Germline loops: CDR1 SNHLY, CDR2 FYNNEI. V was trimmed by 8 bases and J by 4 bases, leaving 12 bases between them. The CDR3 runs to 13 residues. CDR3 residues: CASAPGDYNEQFF. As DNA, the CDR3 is TGTGCCAGCGCCCCGGGGGATTACAATGAGCAGTTCTTC.

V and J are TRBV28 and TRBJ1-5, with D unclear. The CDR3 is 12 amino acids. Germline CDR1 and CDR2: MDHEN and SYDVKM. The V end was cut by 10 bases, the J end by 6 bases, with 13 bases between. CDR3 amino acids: CATGPSSQPQHF. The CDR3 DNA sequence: TGTGCCACCGGTCCTAGTTCTCAGCCCCAGCATTTT.

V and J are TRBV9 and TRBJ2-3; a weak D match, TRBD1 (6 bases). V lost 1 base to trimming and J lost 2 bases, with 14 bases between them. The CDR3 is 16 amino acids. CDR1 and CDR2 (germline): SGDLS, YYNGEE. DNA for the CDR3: TGTGCCAGCAGCGTAAGCACCGGACAGTCCACAGATACGCAGTATTTT. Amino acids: CASSVSTGQSTDTQYF.